The clone carrying this T cell receptor beta chain has more than one count but fewer than ten. The antigen is unknown. PCR was performed using 60 Vbeta and 13 Jbeta primers. Assay: immunoSEQ multiplex PCR; the TCRdb copy retains only in-frame clones and omits some. The sample carries under 200,000 clones, approximately 80% recorded once. The sample originates from a study of cytomegalovirus exposure and HLA in healthy donors. The V and J ends lost 0 bases and 6 bases respectively, with 11 bases between them. Germline V gives CDR1 LNHNV, CDR2 YYDKDF (reference sequence). The CDR3 spans 14 residues. Study results and caveats: Later on, an analysis showed TCR association rates differing by HLA locus, with DRB1 the most and HLA-C the fewest. Among the sequence variants, a highly shared cluster was likely an artifact of sequencing.

J is TRBJ1-1 and V is TRBV15; D gene unclear. Sequencing was done on a sample of PBMCs. This TCR was recovered from a woman aged 18-35 years in good health and CMV-seronegative. The CDR3 coding sequence is TGTGCCACCAGCAGAGACGGGAGAACTCCTGAAGCTTTCTTT. It yields the protein CATSRDGRTPEAFF. Variable domain in full (rest from reference TRBV15 and TRBJ1-1): DAMVIQNPRYQVTQFGKPVTLSCSQTLNHNVMYWYQQKSSQAPKLLFHYYDKDFNNEADTPDNFQSRRPNTSFCFLDIRSPGLGDTAMYLCATSRDGRTPEAFFGQGTRLTVV.